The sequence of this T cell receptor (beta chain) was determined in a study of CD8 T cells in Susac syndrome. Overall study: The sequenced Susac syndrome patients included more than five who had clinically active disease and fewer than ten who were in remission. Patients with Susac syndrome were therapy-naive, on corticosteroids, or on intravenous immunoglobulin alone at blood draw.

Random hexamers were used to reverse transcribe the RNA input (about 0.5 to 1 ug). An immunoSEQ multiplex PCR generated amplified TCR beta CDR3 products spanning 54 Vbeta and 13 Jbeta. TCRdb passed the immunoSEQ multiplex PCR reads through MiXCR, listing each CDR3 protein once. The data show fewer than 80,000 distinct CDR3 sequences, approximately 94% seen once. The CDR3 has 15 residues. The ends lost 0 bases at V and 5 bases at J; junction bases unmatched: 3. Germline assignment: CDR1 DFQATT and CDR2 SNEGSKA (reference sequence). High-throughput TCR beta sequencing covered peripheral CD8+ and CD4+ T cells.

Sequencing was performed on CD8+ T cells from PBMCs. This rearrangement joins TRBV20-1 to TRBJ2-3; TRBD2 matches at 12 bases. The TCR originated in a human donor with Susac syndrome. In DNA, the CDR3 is TGCAGTGCTAGAGATCAACTAGCGGGGGGAGATACGCAGTATTTT. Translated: CSARDQLAGGDTQYF.